The clone carrying this T cell receptor (beta chain) was seen once. Its antigen remains unknown. This specimen belongs to a study of shared clonotypes between healthy human individuals. Study-wide results and caveats: An anticipated effect of sequencing depth on clonotype sharing among donors was recognized.

TCRdb's table, derived via immunoSEQ multiplex PCR, lists solely in-frame clones and lacks some. The repertoire has about 990,000 clones, approximately 78% of them found once; the top ten carry roughly 0.65%. The V segment lost 3 bases and the J segment 2 bases; nucleotides outside the gene matches: 4. Germline CDR1 is LNHDA and CDR2 is SQIVND (reference sequence). The CDR3 runs to 16 residues. The TCR was taken from a man aged 18 to 30 in good health. Some clones in this sample may be carry-over from other donors' samples. The chain has TRBV19 and TRBJ2-1; 10 nucleotides agree with TRBD2. What was sequenced was memory CD4+ T cells from PBMCs. Subset here: CD45RA-negative fraction. CDR3 amino acids: CASSIYSGRTYNEQFF. CDR3 nucleotides: TGTGCCAGTAGTATCTATAGCGGGAGGACCTACAATGAGCAGTTCTTC.